Listed below are T cell receptor beta chains from one sample, sequenced in a study of T cells in Graves' hyperthyroidism and ophthalmopathy. Via MiXCR, TCRdb re-called the multiplex PCR reads, giving one row per CDR3 protein. The sample carries hundreds of thousands of distinct CDR3 sequences, roughly a third recorded once. The source material was blood. These receptors all come from a woman aged 40 to 50 with Graves' hyperthyroidism. The CDR3 runs from the conserved cysteine through the conserved F or W. D genes are given only for firm matches. A clone size is listed for some rows: how often the clone was seen (once, few, many), or a class if it is expanded.

clone_size j_call v_call d_call cdr3_aa cdr3_nt
. TRBJ1-2 TRBV10-3 TRBD1 CAISVSGQGDGYTF TGTGCCATCAGTGTCAGCGGACAGGGGGATGGCTACACCTTC
many TRBJ1-1 TRBV7-9 . CASSQSQGSTEAFF TGTGCCAGCAGCCAATCTCAGGGGAGCACTGAAGCTTTCTTT
few TRBJ1-1 TRBV10-1 . CASSVQLASEAFF TGCGCCAGCAGTGTACAGTTGGCTTCTGAAGCTTTCTTT
many TRBJ1-6 TRBV7-9 . CASSQGGGSPLHF TGTGCCAGCAGCCAAGGAGGAGGTTCACCCCTCCACTTT
. TRBJ2-2 TRBV9 . CASSVGDLGELFF TGTGCCAGCAGCGTCGGGGACCTCGGGGAGCTGTTTTTT
. TRBJ2-2 TRBV7-9 . CASSIWALYPPPGELFF TGTGCCAGCAGCATCTGGGCCCTCTATCCACCCCCCGGGGAGCTGTTTTTT
. TRBJ2-5 TRBV12-3/TRBV12-4 TRBD2 CASSQDRLAGGQETQYF TGTGCCAGCAGCCAGGACAGACTAGCGGGAGGGCAAGAGACCCAGTACTTC
few TRBJ1-3 TRBV19 TRBD1 CASGTGGNTIYF TGTGCCAGCGGGACAGGGGGAAACACCATATATTTT
. TRBJ2-7 TRBV4-1 . CASSQEAGHRREQYF TGCGCCAGCAGCCAAGAAGCGGGTCACAGGAGGGAGCAGTACTTC
many TRBJ1-1 TRBV6-1 . CASSDRPRRNTEAFF TGTGCCAGCAGTGACAGGCCTAGAAGGAACACTGAAGCTTTCTTT
. TRBJ1-1 TRBV9 . CATQSNRDTEAFF TGTGCCACCCAATCGAACAGGGACACTGAAGCTTTCTTT